These T cell receptor beta chains were read from a single sample in a study of shared clonotypes between healthy human individuals. Profiling relied on immunoSEQ multiplex PCR, and the TCRdb table lists in-frame clones only, not all of them. The repertoire has 2 million to 3 million clones, roughly 93% of them found once; the top ten carry more than 0.35%. The sample comprised naive CD4+ T cells from PBMCs. These receptor sequences come from a man between 18 and 35 years old in good health. Some clones in this sample may be carry-over from other donors' samples. The CDR3 runs from the conserved cysteine through the conserved F or W. D genes are given only for firm matches. A clone size is listed for some rows: how often the clone was seen (once, few, many), or a class if it is expanded.

size | J | V | D | DNA | CDR3
. | TRBJ2-7 | TRBV7-2 | TRBD2 | TGTGCCAGCAGCACTCTAGCGGGAGGTCGCTACGAGCAGTACTTC | CASSTLAGGRYEQYF
. | TRBJ1-5 | TRBV28 | . | TGTGCCAGCAGTTTCGGTATTGCACATCAGCCCCAGCATTTT | CASSFGIAHQPQHF
. | TRBJ2-3 | TRBV6-5 | TRBD2 | TGTGCCAGCAAAAGGAGGGAGGGAGCAGATACGCAGTATTTT | CASKRREGADTQYF
once | TRBJ2-7 | TRBV28 | . | TGTGCCAGCAGTTTATCCAGGGCCCAATACGAGCAGTACTTC | CASSLSRAQYEQYF
. | TRBJ1-4 | TRBV28 | TRBD1 | TGTGCCAGCACCTTTTTGGGGGGACAGGGTAGGGAAAAACTGTTTTTT | CASTFLGGQGREKLFF
. | TRBJ2-5 | TRBV19 | TRBD2 | TGTGCCAGTAGTATACTGGCGGGAGGTCGAGAAGAGACCCAGTACTTC | CASSILAGGREETQYF
. | TRBJ2-3 | TRBV5-1 | . | TGCGCCAGCAGCTCGGGGGAACACACAGATACGCAGTATTTT | CASSSGEHTDTQYF
. | TRBJ1-3 | TRBV6-1 | . | TGTGCCAGCAGTGACCCGCACAGCGACTCTGGAAACACCATATATTTT | CASSDPHSDSGNTIYF
. | TRBJ2-7 | TRBV7-3 | . | TGTGCCAGCAGCTTATCTGGCAGCTACGAGCAGTACTTC | CASSLSGSYEQYF
. | TRBJ1-1 | TRBV5-1 | . | TGCGCCAGCAGCTTGGCTAAAGGTAACACTGAAGCTTTCTTT | CASSLAKGNTEAFF
. | TRBJ2-7 | TRBV18 | TRBD1 | TGTGCCAGCTCACCCCCCAGGGGGGACAGGGACGAGCAGTACTTC | CASSPPRGDRDEQYF
. | TRBJ2-3 | TRBV7-3 | . | TGTGCCAGCAGCTTAACGGCAGGGGGACTGGGTACGCAGTATTTT | CASSLTAGGLGTQYF
. | TRBJ2-5 | TRBV7-3 | TRBD2 | TGTGCCAGCAGCTTAAGAATCGGGACTAGTGTACAAGAGACCCAGTACTTC | CASSLRIGTSVQETQYF
. | TRBJ1-5 | TRBV18 | . | TGTGCCAGCTCACAACTCGGGGTTGATCAGCCCCAGCATTTT | CASSQLGVDQPQHF
. | TRBJ2-1 | TRBV29-1 | . | TGCAGCGTGAGAAGCGGGTCGGTCTCCTACAATGAGCAGTTCTTC | CSVRSGSVSYNEQFF
. | TRBJ1-2 | TRBV27 | TRBD1 | TGTGCCAGCAGTCCTTCCGGGACAGGGGGCTATGGCTACACCTTC | CASSPSGTGGYGYTF
. | TRBJ2-3 | TRBV4-1 | . | TGCGCCAGCAGCCAAGAGCTAGCGTCAGATACGCAGTATTTT | CASSQELASDTQYF
. | TRBJ2-7 | TRBV6-6 | TRBD2 | TGTGCCAGCAGTTTGGCAACGGGGGGGCCTCCCTACGAGCAGTACTTC | CASSLATGGPPYEQYF
once | TRBJ1-1 | TRBV5-1 | . | TGCGCCAGCAGCTTGGTTGGGGGATCCATGAACACTGAAGCTTTCTTT | CASSLVGGSMNTEAFF
. | TRBJ2-7 | TRBV6-6 | . | TGTGCCAGTGGGGTTAGCGAGCAGTACTTC | CASGVSEQYF
once | TRBJ2-5 | TRBV20-1 | . | TGCAGTGCGATGACCGCCCTAGCCCAGTACTTC | CSAMTALAQYF
once | TRBJ2-1 | TRBV6-5 | TRBD2 | TGTGCCAGCAGTTACAGATTAGCGGGATCCTACAATGAGCAGTTCTTC | CASSYRLAGSYNEQFF
. | TRBJ2-7 | TRBV18 | TRBD1 | TGTGCCAGCTCACCCGAGACAGGGGGCTACGAGCAGTACTTC | CASSPETGGYEQYF
once | TRBJ2-3 | TRBV9 | . | TGTGCCAGCACCCAATCTTTGACAGATACGCAGTATTTT | CASTQSLTDTQYF
. | TRBJ2-7 | TRBV6-5 | . | TGTGCCAGCAGATCCTTTGGCGGCAGCTCCTACGAGCAGTACTTC | CASRSFGGSSYEQYF
. | TRBJ2-3 | TRBV19 | TRBD2 | TGTGCCAGTAGCAGGGTCCTAGCGGGAGTGGGCACAGATACGCAGTATTTT | CASSRVLAGVGTDTQYF
once | TRBJ1-2 | TRBV5-1 | . | TGCGCCAGCAGCTTGACCGACCCTAACTATGGCTACACCTTC | CASSLTDPNYGYTF
few | TRBJ1-1 | TRBV28 | . | TGTGCCAGCAGTTTGGACAGCCAAGCTTTCTTT | CASSLDSQAFF
. | TRBJ1-2 | TRBV11-2 | . | TGTGCCAGCAGCTTGAGTCCGCTCTATGGCTACACCTTC | CASSLSPLYGYTF
. | TRBJ1-3 | TRBV2 | . | TGTGCCAGCAGTGCCACAGGGCGAAACACCATATATTTT | CASSATGRNTIYF
. | TRBJ2-1 | TRBV9 | TRBD1 | TGTGCCAGCAGCACGGGACAGGGGGCGTATGAGCAGTTCTTC | CASSTGQGAYEQFF
. | TRBJ2-7 | TRBV15 | . | TGTGCCACCAGCAGAGGATCGGCTTTCTACGAGCAGTACTTC | CATSRGSAFYEQYF
. | TRBJ1-2 | TRBV10-3 | . | TGTGCCATCAGGCTCGCCGGCTCCATATATGGCTACACCTTC | CAIRLAGSIYGYTF
. | TRBJ2-2 | TRBV21-1 | . | TGTGCCAGACCCAGACTAGCGGGCATGGGCGACACCGGGGAGCTGTTTTTT | CARPRLAGMGDTGELFF
. | TRBJ2-6 | TRBV19 | . | TGTGCCTGCAAAAAGGTCTCTGGGGCCAACGTCCTGACTTTC | CACKKVSGANVLTF
. | TRBJ2-7 | TRBV7-6 | TRBD1 | TGTGCCAGCAGCCAAGACAGGGGACACTCCTACGAGCAGTACTTC | CASSQDRGHSYEQYF
. | TRBJ2-7 | TRBV18 | . | TGTGCCAGCTCACCGGATTCAGACCCCTACGAGCAGTACTTC | CASSPDSDPYEQYF
. | TRBJ1-1 | TRBV2 | TRBD1 | TGTGCCACAGGGAGGTGGGACAGGGTCAACACTGAAGCTTTCTTT | CATGRWDRVNTEAFF
. | TRBJ1-1 | TRBV7-6 | . | TGTGCCAGCAGCTTAGCGTTAGTGTCCGGTGAAGCTTTCTTT | CASSLALVSGEAFF
. | TRBJ1-5 | TRBV27 | . | TGTGCCAGCAGGGCGGACAGATATCAGCCCCAGCATTTT | CASRADRYQPQHF
. | TRBJ2-3 | TRBV4-2 | . | TGTGCCAGCAGCCAGGGCCCCGGGACTGGCACAGATACGCAGTATTTT | CASSQGPGTGTDTQYF
. | TRBJ2-3 | TRBV11-2 | . | TGTGCCAGCAGCTTAGCCCGGGGGACTGGCACAGATACGCAGTATTTT | CASSLARGTGTDTQYF
. | TRBJ2-3 | TRBV27 | . | TGTGCCAGCAGAGAGTTCTGGACAGATACGCAGTATTTT | CASREFWTDTQYF
few | TRBJ1-4 | TRBV30 | . | TGTGCCTGGAGTGTACAGTTAATCGAAAAACTGTTTTTT | CAWSVQLIEKLFF
. | TRBJ2-1 | TRBV4-1 | . | TGCGCCAGCAGCCCGTGGGCAAATGAGCAGTTCTTC | CASSPWANEQFF
. | TRBJ2-7 | TRBV20-1 | . | TGCAGTGCGACGCTGGTCTACGAGCAGTACTTC | CSATLVYEQYF
. | TRBJ1-4 | TRBV5-1 | . | TGCGCCAGCAGCTTGGAGGGGGTTACTAATGAAAAACTGTTTTTT | CASSLEGVTNEKLFF
. | TRBJ2-7 | TRBV18 | . | TGTGCCAGCTCACCAGTGCAGGCTTCCTACGAGCAGTACTTC | CASSPVQASYEQYF
. | TRBJ1-2 | TRBV19 | TRBD1 | TGTGCCAGTAGGCACACAGGGGTTAACTATGGCTACACCTTC | CASRHTGVNYGYTF
. | TRBJ1-5 | TRBV5-1 | TRBD1 | TGCGCCAGCAGTACCGGGACAGGGCACAATCAGCCCCAGCATTTT | CASSTGTGHNQPQHF
few | TRBJ2-7 | TRBV18 | . | TGTGCCAGCTCACCGGCAGGGGCCTACGAGCAGTACTTC | CASSPAGAYEQYF
. | TRBJ2-7 | TRBV2 | . | TGTGCCAGCAGTGGAGGGGTCGAGCAGTACTTC | CASSGGVEQYF
. | TRBJ2-5 | TRBV4-1 | TRBD2 | TGCGCCAGCAGCCCCGCAGCGGGAGGACAAGAGACCCAGTACTTC | CASSPAAGGQETQYF